These T cell receptor beta chains were read from a single sample in a study of T cell changes during pregnancy in multiple sclerosis. The protocol was immunoSEQ multiplex PCR, while the TCRdb copy is restricted to in-frame clones and leaves out a portion. The top ten hold around 2% of the sample, which has 69,000 or so clones, approximately 92% seen once. Sequencing was performed on peripheral blood, taken in the third trimester of pregnancy. The receptors originated from a female donor in good health, enrolled as a control in a pregnancy study. The CDR3 runs from the conserved cysteine through the conserved F or W. The order of the fields is V gene, D gene, J gene, clone size, CDR3 DNA, CDR3 protein. The D gene is left open where the match is weak. Where a row states a size, it is once, few, many or the class of an expanded clone; other rows omit it.

v_call: TRBV6-1; d_call: TRBD2; j_call: TRBJ2-5; clone_size: NA; cdr3_nt: TGTGCCAGCAGTGAAGGGAGTAGCGGGGTTGTGAGGACCCAGTACTTC; cdr3_aa: CASSEGSSGVVRTQYF
v_call: TRBV30; d_call: NA; j_call: TRBJ1-2; clone_size: NA; cdr3_nt: TGTGCCTGGAGTGTACCGAGCACCGGGAGCTATGGCTACACCTTC; cdr3_aa: CAWSVPSTGSYGYTF
v_call: TRBV7-3; d_call: NA; j_call: TRBJ2-2; clone_size: NA; cdr3_nt: TGTGCCAGCAGCCGCACCAGGGCACCCAACACCGGGGAGCTGTTTTTT; cdr3_aa: CASSRTRAPNTGELFF
v_call: TRBV6-5; d_call: NA; j_call: TRBJ2-3; clone_size: NA; cdr3_nt: TGTGCCAGCAGTTCCGTGGGCAGTACCAGCACAGATACGCAGTATTTT; cdr3_aa: CASSSVGSTSTDTQYF
v_call: TRBV25-1; d_call: NA; j_call: TRBJ2-5; clone_size: NA; cdr3_nt: TGTGCCAGCAGTGGAGACTATCAACGAGAGACCCAGTACTTC; cdr3_aa: CASSGDYQRETQYF
v_call: TRBV5-1; d_call: NA; j_call: TRBJ2-1; clone_size: NA; cdr3_nt: TGCGCCAGCAGCTTGGCCGAGAGGGCCCTTCTCAACAATGAGCAGTTCTTC; cdr3_aa: CASSLAERALLNNEQFF
v_call: TRBV28; d_call: NA; j_call: TRBJ2-7; clone_size: once; cdr3_nt: TGTGCCAGCGTGACCGCAGGGTCCCCCTACGAGCAGTACTTC; cdr3_aa: CASVTAGSPYEQYF
v_call: TRBV4-3; d_call: NA; j_call: TRBJ1-2; clone_size: once; cdr3_nt: TGCGCCAGCAGCCTGGCGGCGTCCGGTGGCTACACCTTC; cdr3_aa: CASSLAASGGYTF
v_call: TRBV30; d_call: NA; j_call: TRBJ2-1; clone_size: once; cdr3_nt: TGTGCCTGGAGTGAGTGGACTTTAGAGGATGAGCAGTTCTTC; cdr3_aa: CAWSEWTLEDEQFF
v_call: TRBV7-2; d_call: TRBD2; j_call: TRBJ2-2; clone_size: NA; cdr3_nt: TGTGCCAGCAGCTTAGTGGGACTATCCGGGGAGCTGTTTTTT; cdr3_aa: CASSLVGLSGELFF
v_call: TRBV19; d_call: TRBD1; j_call: TRBJ2-7; clone_size: NA; cdr3_nt: TGTGCCAGTACCGCCAGGGACAGAGCAGATCAGTACTTC; cdr3_aa: CASTARDRADQYF
v_call: TRBV5-1; d_call: NA; j_call: TRBJ1-5; clone_size: NA; cdr3_nt: TGCGCCAGCAGCTTGGCGGGGCGGGGTGGTCAGCCCCAGCATTTT; cdr3_aa: CASSLAGRGGQPQHF
v_call: TRBV27; d_call: TRBD2; j_call: TRBJ2-4; clone_size: NA; cdr3_nt: TGTGCCAGCAGTTTCGGGACTAGTACCGCCATTCAGTACTTC; cdr3_aa: CASSFGTSTAIQYF
v_call: TRBV18; d_call: NA; j_call: TRBJ1-1; clone_size: NA; cdr3_nt: TGTGCCAGCTCGCTATTGACAGGAACTAACACTGAAGCTTTCTTT; cdr3_aa: CASSLLTGTNTEAFF
v_call: TRBV27; d_call: NA; j_call: TRBJ2-1; clone_size: NA; cdr3_nt: TGTGCCAGCGGCCACAGGGACAATGAGCAGTTCTTC; cdr3_aa: CASGHRDNEQFF
v_call: TRBV7-2; d_call: TRBD2; j_call: TRBJ2-1; clone_size: NA; cdr3_nt: TGTGCCAGCAGCCTAAGGTCTAGCGGGATTTACAATGAGCAGTTCTTC; cdr3_aa: CASSLRSSGIYNEQFF
v_call: TRBV5-1; d_call: NA; j_call: TRBJ2-1; clone_size: NA; cdr3_nt: TGCGCCAGCAGCCAGACTGGAGACCTCAATAAGCAGTTCTTC; cdr3_aa: CASSQTGDLNKQFF
v_call: TRBV6-1; d_call: NA; j_call: TRBJ2-7; clone_size: NA; cdr3_nt: TGTGCCAGCAGTAGACTAGACTACGAGCAGTACTTC; cdr3_aa: CASSRLDYEQYF
v_call: TRBV7-7; d_call: NA; j_call: TRBJ2-2; clone_size: NA; cdr3_nt: TGTGCTAGCAGCTTAGCGACAGTTCCCACCGGGGAGCTGTTTTTT; cdr3_aa: CASSLATVPTGELFF
v_call: TRBV4-1; d_call: TRBD2; j_call: TRBJ2-3; clone_size: NA; cdr3_nt: TGCGCCAGCAGCCAAGACGCCACCTTCGGACTAGCGACCACAGATACGCAGTATTTT; cdr3_aa: CASSQDATFGLATTDTQYF
v_call: TRBV23-1; d_call: NA; j_call: TRBJ2-1; clone_size: NA; cdr3_nt: TGCGCCAGCAGTCAATCCGGGCTAGCGATATACAATGAGCAGTTCTTC; cdr3_aa: CASSQSGLAIYNEQFF
v_call: TRBV28; d_call: NA; j_call: TRBJ1-5; clone_size: NA; cdr3_nt: TGTGCCAGCAGTTTGGACTATCAGCCCCAGCATTTT; cdr3_aa: CASSLDYQPQHF
v_call: TRBV9; d_call: NA; j_call: TRBJ2-1; clone_size: NA; cdr3_nt: TGTGCCAGCAGCGTCTCCGCGGATGCCAATGAGCAGTTCTTC; cdr3_aa: CASSVSADANEQFF
v_call: TRBV2; d_call: TRBD1; j_call: TRBJ2-7; clone_size: NA; cdr3_nt: TGTGCCAGCAGTGCAGGGACAGGGGTGCGGGCCTACGAGCAGTACTTC; cdr3_aa: CASSAGTGVRAYEQYF
v_call: TRBV10-1; d_call: TRBD1; j_call: TRBJ1-1; clone_size: NA; cdr3_nt: TGCGCCAGCAGTGATGCGAGGACAGGAGAAGCTTTCTTT; cdr3_aa: CASSDARTGEAFF
v_call: TRBV4-1; d_call: TRBD2; j_call: TRBJ2-1; clone_size: NA; cdr3_nt: TGCGCCAGCAGCCAAGAAGGGGTAGCGGGGATCAATGAGCAGTTCTTC; cdr3_aa: CASSQEGVAGINEQFF
v_call: TRBV7-9; d_call: TRBD1; j_call: TRBJ1-1; clone_size: NA; cdr3_nt: TGTGCCAGCAGCGCGCAGGGGGCGGGCACTGAAGCTTTCTTT; cdr3_aa: CASSAQGAGTEAFF
v_call: TRBV6-5; d_call: TRBD1; j_call: TRBJ2-1; clone_size: once; cdr3_nt: TGTGCCAGCAGATCGACAGGGAATTTAGGAAATGAGCAGTTCTTC; cdr3_aa: CASRSTGNLGNEQFF
v_call: TRBV10-3; d_call: NA; j_call: TRBJ1-2; clone_size: few; cdr3_nt: TGTGCCATCTCTACAGGGAGAGGCTACACCTTC; cdr3_aa: CAISTGRGYTF
v_call: TRBV7-9; d_call: NA; j_call: TRBJ2-7; clone_size: NA; cdr3_nt: TGTGCCAGCAGCCCAAGGGGCTACCAACCCTTCTCCTACGAGCAGTACTTC; cdr3_aa: CASSPRGYQPFSYEQYF
v_call: TRBV5-8; d_call: TRBD1; j_call: TRBJ2-7; clone_size: once; cdr3_nt: TGTGCCAGCAGGGGAGACAGGGCAGAAAGCTCCTACGAGCAGTACTTC; cdr3_aa: CASRGDRAESSYEQYF
v_call: TRBV5-4; d_call: TRBD1; j_call: TRBJ2-5; clone_size: NA; cdr3_nt: TGTGCCAGCAGCCTAGGGACAGTCCAAGAGACCCAGTACTTC; cdr3_aa: CASSLGTVQETQYF
v_call: TRBV2; d_call: NA; j_call: TRBJ1-2; clone_size: NA; cdr3_nt: TGTGCCAGCAGTGATGCCCAAGCGGGGAACTATGGCTACACCTTC; cdr3_aa: CASSDAQAGNYGYTF
v_call: TRBV19; d_call: TRBD2; j_call: TRBJ2-3; clone_size: NA; cdr3_nt: TGTGCCAGTAGAAGCGGGAGTTTCATAGATACGCAGTATTTT; cdr3_aa: CASRSGSFIDTQYF
v_call: TRBV4-2; d_call: TRBD2; j_call: TRBJ2-1; clone_size: once; cdr3_nt: TGTGCCAGCAGCCAAGATCCCCGGGGCGGGGGAAGCTACAATGAGCAGTTCTTC; cdr3_aa: CASSQDPRGGGSYNEQFF
v_call: TRBV7-2; d_call: TRBD1; j_call: TRBJ1-2; clone_size: NA; cdr3_nt: TGTGCCAGCAGCTTCACAGGGGCCCCTAACTATGGCTACACCTTC; cdr3_aa: CASSFTGAPNYGYTF
v_call: TRBV5-4; d_call: TRBD2; j_call: TRBJ2-1; clone_size: NA; cdr3_nt: TGTGCCAGCAGCTACCTCAGCGGGATAGGGTACAATGAGCAGTTCTTC; cdr3_aa: CASSYLSGIGYNEQFF
v_call: TRBV4-2; d_call: TRBD1; j_call: TRBJ2-7; clone_size: NA; cdr3_nt: TGTGCCAGCAGCCAAGATTTGGGACAGGATTACTACGAGCAGTACTTC; cdr3_aa: CASSQDLGQDYYEQYF
v_call: TRBV10-3; d_call: NA; j_call: TRBJ2-5; clone_size: NA; cdr3_nt: TGTGCCATCAGGGGACTTCAAGAGACCCAGTACTTC; cdr3_aa: CAIRGLQETQYF
v_call: TRBV19; d_call: TRBD2; j_call: TRBJ2-7; clone_size: NA; cdr3_nt: TGTGCCAGTAGTCCCTCGGGAGGGCTCAACGAGCAGTACTTC; cdr3_aa: CASSPSGGLNEQYF
v_call: TRBV5-1; d_call: TRBD1; j_call: TRBJ1-2; clone_size: NA; cdr3_nt: TGCGCCAGCAGCTCCGGGACAGGGGGCGACGGCTACACCTTC; cdr3_aa: CASSSGTGGDGYTF
v_call: TRBV6-5; d_call: TRBD2; j_call: TRBJ2-7; clone_size: NA; cdr3_nt: TGTGCCAGCAGTTACTCCTCTAGCGGGGAAATTTACGAGCAGTACTTC; cdr3_aa: CASSYSSSGEIYEQYF
v_call: TRBV6-5; d_call: NA; j_call: TRBJ2-5; clone_size: NA; cdr3_nt: TGTGCCAGCAGTTACTCCTGGACAGCGCAAGAGACCCAGTACTTC; cdr3_aa: CASSYSWTAQETQYF
v_call: TRBV7-2; d_call: NA; j_call: TRBJ2-5; clone_size: NA; cdr3_nt: TGTGCCAGCAGCTCTCGAGAGGCAGGGGAGACCCAGTACTTC; cdr3_aa: CASSSREAGETQYF
v_call: TRBV18; d_call: TRBD1; j_call: TRBJ1-2; clone_size: NA; cdr3_nt: TGTGCCAGCTCCCCAGACAGGGACTATGGCTACACCTTC; cdr3_aa: CASSPDRDYGYTF
v_call: TRBV5-1; d_call: TRBD2; j_call: TRBJ2-7; clone_size: NA; cdr3_nt: TGCGCCAGCACACTACAAACTAGCGGGGGGACCTACGAGCAGTACTTC; cdr3_aa: CASTLQTSGGTYEQYF
v_call: TRBV6-1; d_call: TRBD2; j_call: TRBJ2-7; clone_size: NA; cdr3_nt: TGTGCCAGCAGTGAAGCGGGGGGGAGGTTAGACGAGCAGTACTTC; cdr3_aa: CASSEAGGRLDEQYF
v_call: TRBV27; d_call: TRBD1; j_call: TRBJ2-7; clone_size: NA; cdr3_nt: TGTGCTACCAAAAATCCCGGGACAGCCTACGAGCAGTACTTC; cdr3_aa: CATKNPGTAYEQYF
v_call: TRBV5-6; d_call: NA; j_call: TRBJ1-2; clone_size: NA; cdr3_nt: TGTGCCAGCAGCTTGATCGCAGGGGTTCACTATGGCTACACCTTC; cdr3_aa: CASSLIAGVHYGYTF
v_call: TRBV7-9; d_call: TRBD2; j_call: TRBJ2-3; clone_size: NA; cdr3_nt: TGTGCCAGCAGCTTAGGATTAGCGGGGAGGGCAGATACGCAGTATTTT; cdr3_aa: CASSLGLAGRADTQYF
v_call: TRBV5-4; d_call: TRBD1; j_call: TRBJ2-2; clone_size: NA; cdr3_nt: TGTGCCAGCAGCTTGCTTGACAGGGGGCCGTCCGGGGAGCTGTTTTTT; cdr3_aa: CASSLLDRGPSGELFF
v_call: TRBV9; d_call: TRBD2; j_call: TRBJ2-3; clone_size: NA; cdr3_nt: TGTGCCAGCAGCGTAGCGGGAGGGAGCGAAGGTACGCAGTATTTT; cdr3_aa: CASSVAGGSEGTQYF
v_call: TRBV19; d_call: TRBD1; j_call: TRBJ1-4; clone_size: NA; cdr3_nt: TGTGCCAGTAGCACAGTGTGGACAGGTCAAAAACTGTTTTTT; cdr3_aa: CASSTVWTGQKLFF